What follows are 30 T cell receptor beta chains derived from one specimen sequenced in a study of response to subunit inactivated influenza vaccine. In TCRdb, the RT-PCR reads were re-called with MiXCR into one record per CDR3 protein. The data contain hundreds of thousands of distinct CDR3 sequences, 9.5% to 13% of them singletons. The sample was PBMCs from blood, taken around seven weeks after vaccination. These receptors all stem from a man in his fifties or sixties who received an inactivated influenza vaccine.

This clonotype was seen at least ten times. The chain combines TRBV20-1 with TRBJ2-1, with D maybe TRBD1 (6 bases). Germline-derived CDR1 and CDR2 are DFQATT and SNEGSKA (reference sequence). V lost 0 bases, J lost 1 base, and 16 bases lay in between. The CDR3 covers 17 residues. This chain's CDR3 is CSARDPGTTGSYNEQFF. In DNA, the CDR3 is TGCAGTGCTAGAGATCCTGGGACAACAGGTTCCTACAATGAGCAGTTCTTC.

This clonotype was counted at least ten times. This chain connects TRBV27 to TRBJ1-2; a possible D gene is TRBD1 (5 bases). This CDR3 is 13 amino acids long. The V end was cut by 3 bases, the J end by 4 bases, with 9 bases between. CDR1 and CDR2 (germline): MNHEY, SMNVEV (reference sequence). The chain's CDR3 is CASSLQGTYGYTF. CDR3 DNA sequence: TGTGCCAGCAGTTTGCAGGGAACCTATGGCTACACCTTC.

The chain joins TRBV12-3 or TRBV12-4 to TRBJ2-7; D gene ambiguous. V was trimmed by 0 bases and J by 0 bases, leaving 12 bases between them. The CDR3 has 16 residues. The CDR3 sequence is CASSLALADLSYEQYF. DNA of the CDR3: TGTGCCAGCAGTTTAGCGCTGGCGGACCTCTCCTACGAGCAGTACTTC.

In its sample, this clonotype was seen a few times. This chain joins TRBV2 and TRBJ2-7; 8 bases fit TRBD1. CDR1 is SNHLY, CDR2 FYNNEI, per germline. The length of the CDR3 is 15 residues. V lost 2 bases and J lost 6; bases outside the gene matches: 9. The CDR3 DNA is TGTGCCAGCAGTGAACATAGGGACAGGAGGAGCGAGCAGTACTTC. Protein product: CASSEHRDRRSEQYF.

The chain recombines TRBV15 with TRBJ1-4; D ambiguous. CDR1 LNHNV and CDR2 YYDKDF come from the germline V gene (reference sequence). V was shortened by 0 bases and J by 4 bases, with 12 bases between the two germline ends. The CDR3 is 16 residues long. The CDR3 sequence is CATSRDGEHFNEKLFF. The CDR3 DNA is TGTGCCACCAGCAGAGATGGAGAGCACTTTAATGAAAAACTGTTTTTT.

This rearrangement joins TRBV7-2 to TRBJ2-1; 9 nucleotides agree with TRBD2. V shed 5 bases, J shed 4 bases, and the junction held 9 bases outside the gene matches. Per germline, CDR1 SGHTA and CDR2 FQGNSA. This CDR3 has 16 residues. The CDR3 DNA sequence: TGTGCCAGCAGCCCAGCGGGGGGCCTTAATTACAATGAGCAGTTCTTC. Translated, it gives CASSPAGGLNYNEQFF.

The rearrangement links TRBV27 to TRBJ2-7; D may be TRBD2 (7 bases). The V and J ends lost 2 bases and 3 bases respectively, with 26 bases between them. Germline-derived CDR1 and CDR2 are MNHEY and SMNVEV (reference sequence). The CDR3 has 19 residues. CDR3 in DNA: TGTGCCAGCAGTTTAGCCCGGCCGGGGGGCAACAATGGCGACTACGAGCAGTACTTC. Its protein is CASSLARPGGNNGDYEQYF.

This clonotype was observed a single time. It may be a read error: a sequence one base away is much more abundant. The genes are TRBV7-3 and TRBJ2-1; D gene unclear. Looked up from germline, CDR1 is SGHTA and CDR2 is FQGTGA. The CDR3 runs to 16 residues. In DNA form, the CDR3 reads TGTCCCAGCAGCCCCCTTCCCGAGAGAAGCTACAATGAGCAGTTCTTC. Amino acid sequence: CPSSPLPERSYNEQFF. The whole variable domain, remainder taken from reference TRBV7-3 and TRBJ2-1, is GAGVSQTPSNKVTEKGKYVELRCDPISGHTALYWYRQSLGQGPEFLIYFQGTGAADDSGLPNDRFFAVRPEGSVSTLKIQRTERGDSAVYLCPSSPLPERSYNEQFFGPGTRLTVL.

This clonotype showed up just a few times. V and J are TRBV7-2 and TRBJ1-6; D is unclear. From germline, CDR1 is SGHTA and CDR2 FQGNSA. The length of the CDR3 is 16 residues. Deletions cut 1 base from V and 9 bases from J, with 16 bases between. CDR3 protein: CASSLGELWMGSPLHF. For the CDR3, the DNA is TGTGCCAGCAGCTTAGGGGAGCTCTGGATGGGTTCACCCCTCCACTTT.

In its sample, this clonotype was seen a few times. The chain joins TRBV5-1 to TRBJ1-1, with D unclear. Germline V gene data show CDR1 as SGHRS and CDR2 as YFSETQ. This CDR3 is 13 amino acids long. Trimming shortened V by 0 bases and J by 4 bases, and 7 bases separated the two germline ends. The CDR3 is CASSLDTRTEAFF. The CDR3 DNA is TGCGCCAGCAGCTTGGATACACGCACTGAAGCTTTCTTT.

The CDR3 reads CASSFRQKATGELFF. Here the CDR3 DNA reads TGTGCCAGCAGTTTCCGGCAAAAGGCCACCGGGGAGCTGTTTTTT. This chain links TRBV12-3 or TRBV12-4 with TRBJ2-2; D is unclear. The CDR3 extends over 15 amino acids. V lost 3 bases and J lost 4, with 12 bases in between.

This clonotype was counted only a few times. This chain connects TRBV20-1 to TRBJ2-1; no clear D gene. Germline lookup yields CDR1 DFQATT and CDR2 SNEGSKA (reference sequence). V dropped 1 base and J dropped 10 bases, with 11 bases sitting between them. The CDR3 is 12 residues long. The DNA for the CDR3 is TGCAGTGCTAGAGCGGGCCCCCCCGAGCAGTTCTTC. Translation gives CSARAGPPEQFF.

The V and J genes are TRBV5-1 and TRBJ2-1, with 11 bases fitting TRBD2. V shed 0 bases and J 9 bases; nucleotides not matched to a gene: 5. CDR1 SGHRS and CDR2 YFSETQ come from the germline V gene. The CDR3 spans 15 residues. This CDR3 reads CASSLGSGGASEQFF. The CDR3 DNA is TGCGCCAGCAGCTTGGGTAGCGGGGGGGCTTCTGAGCAGTTCTTC.

This clonotype was counted only a few times. The genes are TRBV12-3 or TRBV12-4 and TRBJ2-7; D remains unclear. The CDR3 is made up of 11 amino acids. V lost 1 base and J lost 9, with 7 bases in between. This CDR3 is CASSLGARQYF. The DNA for the CDR3 is TGTGCCAGCAGTTTAGGGGCGCGGCAGTACTTC.

This clonotype was picked up one time. The J gene is TRBJ2-1, the V gene TRBV27, with D possibly matching TRBD2 (7 bases). The CDR3 is 14 amino acids. In germline, CDR1 is MNHEY, CDR2 SMNVEV (reference sequence). With 5 bases removed from V and 3 bases from J, the gap between germline ends came to 11 bases. The CDR3 here is CASSHGGHYNEQFF. For the CDR3, the DNA is TGTGCCAGCAGTCACGGGGGGCACTACAATGAGCAGTTCTTC.

This clonotype was found a few times. The chain has TRBV20-1 and TRBJ2-5; 7 nucleotides line up with TRBD2. From germline, CDR1 is DFQATT and CDR2 SNEGSKA (reference sequence). The CDR3 sequence is 13 residues long. The CDR3 reads CCIGAGAMETQYF. Here the CDR3 DNA reads TGCTGTATTGGGGCGGGAGCTATGGAGACCCAGTACTTC.

This clonotype came up many times. The chain is built from TRBV20-1 and TRBJ2-7; TRBD2 aligns across 10 bases. The CDR3 sequence is 12 residues long. Germline CDR1 DFQATT, CDR2 SNEGSKA (reference sequence). Losses at the gene ends were 7 bases for V and 4 bases for J; bases not matched to a gene: 4. The CDR3 is CSVGSGRYEQYF. CDR3 bases: TGCAGTGTCGGTAGCGGGAGGTACGAGCAGTACTTC.

This chain links TRBV10-2 with TRBJ2-7; D uncertain. This CDR3 is built from 12 residues. The V and J ends lost 7 bases and 0 bases respectively, with 7 bases between them. Germline CDR1 is WSHSY and CDR2 is SAAADI. The CDR3 DNA reads as TGCGCCAGCACCCTCGGCTCCTACGAGCAGTACTTC. Protein product: CASTLGSYEQYF.

The DNA for the CDR3 is TGTGCCAGCTCACCACGTAACTCGAAAGAGACCCAGTACTTC. Translated, it gives CASSPRNSKETQYF. This chain links TRBV18 with TRBJ2-5; no clear D gene. V gave up 1 base and J gave up 3 bases, with 9 bases separating them. The germline V gene encodes CDR1 KGHSH and CDR2 LQKENI. The CDR3 is made up of 14 amino acids.

This clonotype appeared a few times. An end of the junction differs from the germline gene, which may be a read error. This chain uses TRBV6-5 with TRBJ2-7, with D perhaps TRBD2 (6 bases). The V gene's germline CDR1 is MNHEY and CDR2 SVGAGI. This CDR3 is 14 amino acids long. DNA for the CDR3: TGTGCCAGCCAGTTCCGGGACTCCTCCTACGATCAGTACTTC. Translated, it gives CASQFRDSSYDQYF.

This clonotype was recorded many times. The gene calls are TRBV29-1 and TRBJ2-1; 10 bases fit TRBD1. The CDR3 loop spans 14 amino acids. V dropped 7 bases and J dropped 6; count of bases not matched to a gene: 9. Looked up from germline, CDR1 is SQVTM and CDR2 is ANQGSEA. CDR3 residues: CSATDRGRINEQFF. In nucleotides, the CDR3 is TGCAGCGCGACCGACAGGGGGCGAATCAATGAGCAGTTCTTC.

This clonotype turned up a few times. The rearrangement uses TRBV12-3 or TRBV12-4 and TRBJ1-1, with D perhaps TRBD1 (6 bases). Trimming removed 1 base from V and 1 base from J, with 19 bases in between. The CDR3 has 18 residues. CDR3 in amino acids: CASSLVEIWTDSNTEAFF. In DNA form, the CDR3 reads TGTGCCAGCAGTTTAGTGGAAATATGGACAGACTCGAACACTGAAGCTTTCTTT.

In this sample, this clonotype turned up a few times. This chain uses TRBV6-6 with TRBJ1-1; no clear D gene. The CDR3 is 13 residues long. Trimming pared 2 bases from V and 5 bases from J, leaving 9 bases between. The germline CDR1 and CDR2 sequences are MNHNY and SVGAGI (reference sequence). CDR3 in DNA: TGTGCCAGCAGTTACAGGGTTAGAACTGAAGCTTTCTTT. It is translated as CASSYRVRTEAFF.

The table lists this clonotype with a few counts. V gene TRBV20-1 combines with J gene TRBJ2-3; TRBD2 matches at 10 bases. In germline, CDR1 is DFQATT, CDR2 SNEGSKA (reference sequence). This CDR3 is 14 amino acids long. The junction had 4 bases not matched to a gene; V was cut back by 6 bases and J by 1 base. The CDR3 DNA follows: TGCAGTGCGGACGGACTAGCGGGCACAGATACGCAGTATTTT. Residues: CSADGLAGTDTQYF.

This clonotype was counted a few times. This rearrangement joins TRBV5-6 to TRBJ2-7, with 9 nucleotides matching TRBD1. With 0 bases clipped from V and 5 bases from J, the junction kept 9 bases outside the gene matches. CDR1 is SGHDT and CDR2 is YYEEEE in the germline V gene. This CDR3 is built from 16 residues. CDR3 in DNA: TGTGCCAGCAGCTTGGCCGGAACAGGGGGCTCTCACGAGCAGTACTTC. Its translation: CASSLAGTGGSHEQYF. The complete variable domain, with remaining parts taken from reference TRBV5-6 and TRBJ2-7, reads DAGVTQSPTHLIKTRGQQVTLRCSPKSGHDTVSWYQQALGQGPQFIFQYYEEEERQRGNFPDRFSGHQFPNYSSELNVNALLLGDSALYLCASSLAGTGGSHEQYFGPGTRLTVT.

This chain joins TRBV20-1 and TRBJ1-6; 7 nucleotides match TRBD1. The CDR3 is made up of 17 amino acids. V lost 3 bases and J lost 0; bases outside the gene matches: 8. Germline V gene lookup returns CDR1 DFQATT and CDR2 SNEGSKA (reference sequence). The CDR3 loop reads CSASGRGGSSYNSPLHF. CDR3 sequence (DNA): TGCAGTGCTAGTGGGAGAGGGGGCTCCTCCTATAATTCACCCCTCCACTTT.

This clonotype was counted a few times. J is TRBJ2-3 and V is TRBV7-6; 10 bases are shared with TRBD2. After removal of 3 bases from V and 3 bases from J, the junction contained 3 bases not matched to a gene. Per germline, CDR1 SGHVS and CDR2 FNYEAQ. The CDR3 has 15 amino acids. CDR3 sequence (DNA): TGTGCCAGCAGCTTTAGCGGGAGGATGACAGATACGCAGTATTTT. Translating gives CASSFSGRMTDTQYF.

This clonotype was found a few times. The chain joins TRBV29-1 to TRBJ1-1; no definite D call. The CDR3 has 13 residues. V shed 2 bases and J shed 5 bases, with 12 bases lying between them. The germline V gene encodes CDR1 SQVTM and CDR2 ANQGSEA. The DNA of the CDR3 is TGCAGCGTTGAACCTCCGAGGGCTACTGAAGCTTTCTTT. This encodes CSVEPPRATEAFF.

The gene calls are TRBV2 and TRBJ2-7, with D possibly TRBD1 on 5 matching bases. V lost 8 bases and J 3 bases, leaving 11 bases between the germline ends. In germline, CDR1 is SNHLY, CDR2 FYNNEI. The CDR3 has 12 residues. The CDR3 region is CASATVFYEQYF. The CDR3 bases are TGTGCCAGCGCGACAGTTTTCTACGAGCAGTACTTC. Drawing the rest from reference TRBV2 and TRBJ2-7, the complete variable domain is EPEVTQTPSHQVTQMGQEVILRCVPISNHLYFYWYRQILGQKVEFLVSFYNNEISEKSEIFDDQFSVERPDGSNFTLKIRSTKLEDSAMYFCASATVFYEQYFGPGTRLTVT.

This rearrangement joins TRBV4-3 to TRBJ1-6; D remains unclear. Per germline, CDR1 LGHNA and CDR2 YSLEER. The CDR3 is 15 residues long. The V end lost 2 bases, the J end lost 3 bases, and 8 bases lay between the germline ends. The DNA of the CDR3 is TGCGCCAGCAGCCAACAGGTTTACTATAATTCACCCCTCCACTTT. It codes for CASSQQVYYNSPLHF.